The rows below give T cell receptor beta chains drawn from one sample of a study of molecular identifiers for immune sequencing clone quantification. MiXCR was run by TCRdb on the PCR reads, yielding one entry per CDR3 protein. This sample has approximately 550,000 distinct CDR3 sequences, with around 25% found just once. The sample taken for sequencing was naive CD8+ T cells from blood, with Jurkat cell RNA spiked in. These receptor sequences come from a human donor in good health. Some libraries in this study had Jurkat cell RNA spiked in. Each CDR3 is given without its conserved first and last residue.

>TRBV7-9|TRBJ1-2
ASSTSQGAEYGYT
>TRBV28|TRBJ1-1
ASSFRTAEAF
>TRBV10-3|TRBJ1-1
ATGQQGSEAF
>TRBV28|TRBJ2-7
ASSSPLSTYEQY
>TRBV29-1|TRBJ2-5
SVEDDRGVFTETQY
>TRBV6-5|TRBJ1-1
ASSYSGHTNTEAF
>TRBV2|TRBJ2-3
ASSAVAGGWDTQY
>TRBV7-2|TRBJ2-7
ASSLEVLYEQY
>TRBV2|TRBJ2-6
ASSEVSAAGANVLT
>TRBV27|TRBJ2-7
ASSLSAGRTYEQY
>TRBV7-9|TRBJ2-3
ASSLGENTQY
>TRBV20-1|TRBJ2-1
SANGLAGLYNEQF
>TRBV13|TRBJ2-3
ASSHAGTGVRDTQY
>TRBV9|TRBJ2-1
ASSVALLSEQF
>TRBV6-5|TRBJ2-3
ASSYSDHRGEDTQY
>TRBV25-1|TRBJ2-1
ASSESLDEQF
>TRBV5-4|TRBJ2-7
ASSPGRGWNEQY
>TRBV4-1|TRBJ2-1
ASSERGAQSYNEQF
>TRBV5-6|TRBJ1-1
ASSLASGGLDTVAF
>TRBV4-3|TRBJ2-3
ASGQGLGSTDTQY
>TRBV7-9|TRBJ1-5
ASSLATTSNQPQH
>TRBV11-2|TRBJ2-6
ASSLAGSFTGANVLT
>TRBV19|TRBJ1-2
ASSNSPYDGYT
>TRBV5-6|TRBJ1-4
ASSWGQGDEELF
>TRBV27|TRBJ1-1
ASTPRGRMNTEAF
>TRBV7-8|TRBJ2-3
ASSLVWTGGSNTDTQY
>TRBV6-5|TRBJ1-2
ASSYSGEGADGYT
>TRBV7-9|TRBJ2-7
ASSWVGQGYEQY
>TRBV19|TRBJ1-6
ASSPGSASSPLH
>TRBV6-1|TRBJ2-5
ASGASVGETQY
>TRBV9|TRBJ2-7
ASSVSSGSFYEQY
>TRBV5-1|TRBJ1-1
ASSLEDGFPDATEAF
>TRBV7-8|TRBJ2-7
ASSLSLGQGSYEQY
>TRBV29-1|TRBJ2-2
SARTETGDLF
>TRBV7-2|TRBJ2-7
ASSDRSSYEQY
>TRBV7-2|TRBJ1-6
ASSLAGVFESPLH
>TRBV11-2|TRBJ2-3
ASTAGTGMDTQY
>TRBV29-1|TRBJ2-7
SVVLGVENEQY
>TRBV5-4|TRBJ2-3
ASSEGLAGVGDTQY
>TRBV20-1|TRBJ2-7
SARDPGRATYEQY
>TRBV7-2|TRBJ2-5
ASSLVPQTLPETQY
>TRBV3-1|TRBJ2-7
ASSPAIETGVAYEQY
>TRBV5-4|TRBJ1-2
ASSFDRGVYGYT
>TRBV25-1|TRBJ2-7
ASSEGLVNERY
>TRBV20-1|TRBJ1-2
SAGGEGYT
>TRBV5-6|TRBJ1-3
ASSPGGFSGNTIY
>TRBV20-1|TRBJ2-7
SRLGSGRRTSYEQY
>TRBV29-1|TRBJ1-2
SVEDGQLIYGYT
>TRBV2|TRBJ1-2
ASSDGTGSPYGYT
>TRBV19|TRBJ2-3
ASSIDFVGNTDTQY
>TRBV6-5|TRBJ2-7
ASSYSNRGQGYLGPYEQY